These 12 T cell receptor beta chains were sequenced from one sample in a study of blood T cell repertoires in COVID-19. The assay was immunoSEQ multiplex PCR, and TCRdb's table has in-frame clones only and misses some. Here the sample spans about 180,000 clones, less than 90% being singletons. The source material was peripheral blood. The receptors come from an older woman with COVID-19, enrolled during active disease.

This chain connects TRBV2 to TRBJ1-1, with D possibly matching TRBD1 (5 bases). The germline V gene has CDR1 SNHLY and CDR2 FYNNEI. V gave up 4 bases and J gave up 4 bases, with 10 bases separating them. The CDR3 has 13 amino acids. The CDR3 spells CASSAGSGTEAFF. Here the CDR3 DNA reads TGTGCCAGCAGTGCAGGGTCCGGCACTGAAGCTTTCTTT. Full variable domain (missing parts from reference TRBV2 and TRBJ1-1): EPEVTQTPSHQVTQMGQEVILRCVPISNHLYFYWYRQILGQKVEFLVSFYNNEISEKSEIFDDQFSVERPDGSNFTLKIRSTKLEDSAMYFCASSAGSGTEAFFGQGTRLTVV.

V gene TRBV5-4 combines with J gene TRBJ2-7, with D possibly TRBD2 on 6 matching bases. Trimming left V 4 bases short and J 2 bases short, with 22 bases between. Germline V CDR1 and CDR2: SGHNT, YYREEE (reference sequence). The CDR3 is 17 residues long. The CDR3 sequence: CASSGVPSAGLAYEQYF. The CDR3 DNA reads TGTGCCAGCAGCGGAGTGCCTAGCGCGGGCCTAGCCTACGAGCAGTACTTC.

The chain recombines TRBV5-1 with TRBJ2-5; D may be TRBD2 (6 bases). This CDR3 is 15 amino acids long. Germline V CDR1 and CDR2: SGHRS, YFSETQ. V dropped 0 bases and J dropped 7 bases, with 16 bases sitting between them. Here the CDR3 reads CASSLDGTPSGTQYF. The CDR3 nucleotides read TGCGCCAGCAGCTTGGATGGGACTCCTTCCGGGACCCAGTACTTC.

This rearrangement joins TRBV18 to TRBJ1-2; 9 bases fit TRBD1. Germline CDR1 and CDR2: KGHSH and LQKENI. The V segment lost 5 bases and the J segment 6 bases; nucleotides outside the gene matches: 10. This CDR3 is 15 amino acids long. As DNA, the CDR3 is TGTGCCAGCTCAATCCGGGACAGGGATTCAAATGGCTACACCTTC. Its translation is CASSIRDRDSNGYTF.

CDR3 loop: CASRETGSYEQYF. In DNA, the CDR3 is TGTGCCAGCAGGGAAACAGGGTCCTACGAGCAGTACTTC. The rearrangement uses TRBV7-2 and TRBJ2-7; possibly TRBD1 for D (6 bases). The ends were cut back, 6 bases at V and 1 base at J, with 10 bases in the middle. CDR1 and CDR2 (germline): SGHTA, FQGNSA. The length of the CDR3 is 13 residues. Based on the CDR3 plus reference TRBV7-2 and TRBJ2-7, the full variable domain is GAGVSQSPSNKVTEKGKDVELRCDPISGHTALYWYRQSLGQGLEFLIYFQGNSAPDKSGLPSDRFSAERTGGSVSTLTIQRTQQEDSAVYLCASRETGSYEQYFGPGTRLTVT.

This sequence joins TRBV11-3 and TRBJ2-1, with D unresolved. The CDR3 is 14 residues long. Germline V gene data show CDR1 as SGHNT and CDR2 as YENEEA. The V and J ends lost 0 bases and 5 bases respectively, with 8 bases between them. CDR3 bases: TGTGCCAGCAGCTTAGAACCATACAACAATGAGCAGTTCTTC. This encodes CASSLEPYNNEQFF.

The chain is built from TRBV30 and TRBJ1-1; no firm D call. V dropped 7 bases and J dropped 0 bases, with 9 bases sitting between them. Germline lookup yields CDR1 GTSNPN and CDR2 SVGIG (reference sequence). There are 12 residues in the CDR3. CDR3 residues: CASRSMNTEAFF. The CDR3 nucleotides are TGTGCCTCCCGGTCAATGAACACTGAAGCTTTCTTT. Using reference TRBV30 and TRBJ1-1 for the parts outside the CDR3, the full variable domain is SQTIHQWPATLVQPVGSPLSLECTVEGTSNPNLYWYRQAAGRGLQLLFYSVGIGQISSEVPQNLSASRPQDRQFILSSKKLLLSDSGFYLCASRSMNTEAFFGQGTRLTVV.

The chain joins TRBV3-1 (or the pseudogene TRBV3-2) to TRBJ1-1; no clear D. Germline values: CDR1 LGHDT, CDR2 YNNKEL (reference sequence). The CDR3 is 14 amino acids. Trimming removed 1 base at V and 3 bases at J, with 9 bases between. The CDR3 is CASSQGHRYTEAFF. Written as DNA, the CDR3 is TGTGCCAGCAGCCAAGGACATAGATACACTGAAGCTTTCTTT.

In this sample, this clone turned up once. V usage is TRBV30 and J usage is TRBJ1-2; no firm D call. Trimming pared 5 bases from V and 2 bases from J, leaving 6 bases between. The CDR3 sequence is 11 residues long. Germline-derived CDR1 and CDR2 are GTSNPN and SVGIG (reference sequence). In DNA form, the CDR3 reads TGTGCCTGGGACGGGAACTATGGCTACACCTTC. Its protein is CAWDGNYGYTF.

The V call is TRBV30, the J call TRBJ2-7, with TRBD1 as a possible D gene (5 bases). The CDR3 has 14 amino acids. Germline V CDR1 and CDR2: GTSNPN, SVGIG (reference sequence). Trimming removed 3 bases at V and 0 bases at J, with 12 bases between. The CDR3 DNA follows: TGTGCCTGGAGAAGGGGCAGCGTCTCCTACGAGCAGTACTTC. This translates into CAWRRGSVSYEQYF.

The gene calls are TRBV28 and TRBJ1-5; 7 nucleotides match TRBD1. This CDR3 has 13 amino acids. V lost 10 bases, J lost 4 bases, and 7 bases stayed unmatched. Germline V gene lookup returns CDR1 MDHEN and CDR2 SYDVKM. CDR3 DNA: TGTGCCACCCGGGACAGCAAGAATCAGCCCCAGCATTTT. This gives the protein CATRDSKNQPQHF.

CDR3 nucleotides: TGTGCCAGCAGTCCAGGGACAGCCCACGCGACCCAGTACTTC. Its translation: CASSPGTAHATQYF. The V gene is TRBV27, the J gene TRBJ2-5, with TRBD1 identical over 7 bases. CDR1 is MNHEY and CDR2 is SMNVEV in the germline V gene (reference sequence). This CDR3 is built from 14 residues. V lost 5 bases and J lost 7; bases outside the gene matches: 10.